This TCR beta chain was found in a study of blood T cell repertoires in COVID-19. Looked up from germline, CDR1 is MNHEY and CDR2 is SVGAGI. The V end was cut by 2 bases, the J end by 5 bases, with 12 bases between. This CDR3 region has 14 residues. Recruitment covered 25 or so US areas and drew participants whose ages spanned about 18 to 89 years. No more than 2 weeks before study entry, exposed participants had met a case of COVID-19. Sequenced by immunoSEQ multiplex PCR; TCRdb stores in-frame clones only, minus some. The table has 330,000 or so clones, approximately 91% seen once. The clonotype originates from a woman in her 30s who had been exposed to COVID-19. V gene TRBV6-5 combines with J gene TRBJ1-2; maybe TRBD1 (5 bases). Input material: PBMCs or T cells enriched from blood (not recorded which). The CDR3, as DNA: TGTGCCAGCAGTTACACCAGGGATAGTTATGGCTACACCTTC. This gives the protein CASSYTRDSYGYTF.